The rows below give T cell receptor beta chains drawn from one sample of a study of vaccination effects on CD4 cells after COVID-19. Antigen specificity for these receptors is unknown. Clones were read by immunoSEQ multiplex PCR, and TCRdb kept only the in-frame ones, dropping some. This sample has about 7,400 clones, with around 79% found just once. Sequenced material: CD4+ T cells from PBMCs cultured with HCoV-229E spike peptides, taken before COVID-19 vaccination. The receptors here all came from a human donor who received a COVID-19 vaccine. CDR3s include the opening cysteine and the closing phenylalanine or tryptophan. D genes are given only for firm matches. For some rows the clone size is stated as once, few or many, or as a class when expanded; others skip it.

CDR3 length	V gene	J gene	D gene	clone size	CDR3 protein	CDR3 DNA
11	TRBV24-1	TRBJ2-6	.	.	CATRGANVLTF	TGTGCCACCAGGGGGGCCAACGTCCTGACTTTC
13	TRBV12-3/TRBV12-4	TRBJ2-3	.	.	CASSLDVSDTQYF	TGTGCCAGCAGCTTGGACGTGTCAGATACGCAGTATTTT
15	TRBV7-9	TRBJ1-2	.	few	CASSLSLGSGYGYTF	TGTGCCAGCAGCCTATCCCTAGGGTCGGGCTATGGCTACACCTTC
15	TRBV18	TRBJ1-1	TRBD1	once	CASSPGTGGITEAFF	TGTGCCAGCTCACCAGGGACAGGGGGCATCACTGAAGCTTTCTTT
13	TRBV5-1	TRBJ2-5	.	.	CASSGDLQETQYF	TGCGCCAGCAGTGGGGATCTCCAAGAGACCCAGTACTTC
14	TRBV5-1	TRBJ2-3	.	few	CASSSPDSTDTQYF	TGCGCCAGCAGCTCACCGGACTCCACAGATACGCAGTATTTT
17	TRBV5-5	TRBJ2-1	TRBD2	.	CASTSRWGREVYTRQFF	TGTGCCAGCACCTCTCGGTGGGGGCGGGAGGTTTATACTAGGCAGTTCTTC
16	TRBV12-1	TRBJ2-3	.	.	CASSHYLTSLTDTQYF	TGTGCCAGCAGCCATTACCTAACTAGCCTCACAGATACGCAGTATTTT
14	TRBV5-1	TRBJ2-1	.	.	CASSFSSDNNEQFF	TGCGCCAGCAGCTTTTCATCAGATAACAATGAGCAGTTCTTC
16	TRBV15	TRBJ2-1	TRBD2	.	CATSRSLAGGNNEQFF	TGTGCCACCAGCAGATCCTTAGCGGGGGGTAACAATGAGCAGTTCTTC
11	TRBV12-3/TRBV12-4	TRBJ2-7	.	once	CASSFLREQYF	TGTGCCAGCAGTTTTCTGAGAGAGCAGTACTTC